The 8 T cell receptor beta chains presented below share a single source sample, sequenced in a study of long-term antiretroviral therapy in people with HIV (dated 2022 in TCRdb). The immunoSEQ hsTCRB v3.0 assay was used at survey level resolution for TRB variable region sequencing. Imported from immuneACCESS, the table was reduced by TCRdb to in-frame sequences with V and J called. These copies leave out some clones; in studies compared against another copy, an unresolved V gene accounts for under half, and the cause of the remainder is not known. The sample includes about 18,000 clones, with around four fifths observed a single time. Roughly 15% of the sample lies in the top ten. The sequenced sample was unsorted PBMCs, obtained 0.3 years after starting antiretroviral therapy. The receptors shown here come from a woman aged 45 to 65 with HIV.

The sample holds one count of this clone. The genes are TRBV9 and TRBJ1-2; D possibly corresponds to TRBD1 (5 bases). The V gene's germline CDR1 is SGDLS and CDR2 YYNGEE. The V end lost 3 bases, the J end lost 13 bases, and 13 bases lay between the germline ends. The CDR3 loop spans 11 amino acids. The CDR3 DNA reads TGTGCCAGCAGCGGGACACGGCGGGTCACCTTC. Protein sequence: CASSGTRRVTF.

The rearrangement uses TRBV30 and TRBJ1-2; D perhaps matches TRBD1 (6 bases). Trimming left V 4 bases short and J 1 base short, with 19 bases between. Germline V gene data show CDR1 as GTSNPN and CDR2 as SVGIG (reference sequence). This CDR3 spans 16 amino acids. DNA of the CDR3: TGTGCCTGGACTGTTCGGACAGCTAATTTTAACTATGGCTACACCTTC. Translating it yields CAWTVRTANFNYGYTF.

The chain is built from TRBV5-4 and TRBJ2-7; a possible D gene is TRBD2 (6 bases). The CDR3 contains 16 residues. Deletions cut 4 bases from V and 5 bases from J, with 22 bases between. Germline V gives CDR1 SGHNT, CDR2 YYREEE (reference sequence). The CDR3 here is CASSGSLSGRPHEQYF. CDR3 bases: TGTGCCAGCAGCGGTTCACTCAGCGGGCGCCCCCACGAGCAGTACTTC. The variable domain in full, completed from reference TRBV5-4 and TRBJ2-7, reads ETGVTQSPTHLIKTRGQQVTLRCSSQSGHNTVSWYQQALGQGPQFIFQYYREEENGRGNFPPRFSGLQFPNYSSELNVNALELDDSALYLCASSGSLSGRPHEQYFGPGTRLTVT.

This clone was recorded a few times. This chain connects TRBV5-1 to TRBJ1-5; 8 nucleotides match TRBD1. The germline V gene encodes CDR1 SGHRS and CDR2 YFSETQ. J was trimmed by 5 bases and V by 4 bases; bases with no gene match: 2. The CDR3 has 13 amino acids. The CDR3 region has the DNA TGCGCCAGCAGCATGACAGGGGATCAGCCCCAGCATTTT. Its protein is CASSMTGDQPQHF.

The V call is TRBV5-8, the J call TRBJ2-4, with 7 bases that match TRBD1. There are 13 residues in the CDR3. Germline CDR1 is SGHTS and CDR2 is YDEGEE. V shed 4 bases, J shed 10 bases, and the junction held 8 bases outside the gene matches. CDR3 region: CASSLRQGGIQYF. CDR3 coding DNA: TGTGCCAGCAGCCTTAGACAGGGCGGGATTCAGTACTTC.

The chain has TRBV28 and TRBJ1-3; D not resolved. V lost 4 bases to trimming and J lost 0 bases, with 13 bases between them. The CDR3 covers 16 residues. Per the germline V gene, CDR1 is MDHEN and CDR2 is SYDVKM. The CDR3 DNA reads TGTGCCAGCAGTTCCCCAAACCGTAACTCTGGAAACACCATATATTTT. Protein product: CASSSPNRNSGNTIYF.

This chain joins TRBV9 and TRBJ2-3, with 12 bases aligning to TRBD2. With 0 bases clipped from V and 6 bases from J, the junction kept 2 bases outside the gene matches. This CDR3 comprises 15 residues. Per germline, CDR1 SGDLS and CDR2 YYNGEE. The CDR3 DNA follows: TGTGCCAGCAGCGTAGGGACTAGCGGGGCGGATACGCAGTATTTT. It is translated as CASSVGTSGADTQYF.

The genes are TRBV5-5 and TRBJ2-7, with 8 nucleotides matching TRBD2. This CDR3 contains 13 residues. V dropped 4 bases and J dropped 5; count of bases not matched to a gene: 5. Germline values: CDR1 SGHKS, CDR2 YYEKEE (reference sequence). CDR3 sequence reads: CASSPGGANEQYV. The CDR3 nucleotides are TGTGCCAGCAGCCCGGGGGGGGCGAACGAGCAGTACGTC.